The rows below give T cell receptor beta chains drawn from one sample of a study of blood T cell repertoires in COVID-19. Only in-frame clones appear in the TCRdb table, and some are missing; sequencing was by immunoSEQ multiplex PCR. The sample includes 60,000 to 70,000 clones, 65% to 85% of them seen just once. The sequencing input was peripheral blood. The receptors were sampled from a woman aged 55-75 years with acute or convalescent COVID-19. Both conserved end residues are part of each CDR3. A D gene is named only where the DNA matches it firmly. Expanded clones are given a class, and other clones once, few, many or no size at all.

d_gene: TRBD1; j_gene: TRBJ1-2; abundance: NA; v_gene: TRBV24-1; CDR3aa: CATSDPERGLYGYTF; CDR3nt: TGTGCCACCAGTGATCCAGAGAGGGGGCTCTATGGCTACACCTTC
d_gene: NA; j_gene: TRBJ2-7; abundance: few; v_gene: TRBV3-1/TRBV3-2; CDR3aa: CASSQGTVEPYEQYF; CDR3nt: TGTGCCAGCAGCCAAGGGACAGTGGAGCCCTACGAGCAGTACTTC
d_gene: NA; j_gene: TRBJ2-7; abundance: NA; v_gene: TRBV5-4; CDR3aa: CASYPWWGVSYEQYF; CDR3nt: TGTGCCAGCTACCCCTGGTGGGGCGTATCCTACGAGCAGTACTTC
d_gene: NA; j_gene: TRBJ1-6; abundance: NA; v_gene: TRBV6-5; CDR3aa: CASLRGNNSPLHF; CDR3nt: TGTGCCAGCCTCAGGGGAAATAATTCACCCCTCCACTTT
d_gene: NA; j_gene: TRBJ2-3; abundance: NA; v_gene: TRBV7-9; CDR3aa: CASSLYNRDTQYF; CDR3nt: TGTGCCAGCAGCTTATACAATCGAGATACGCAGTATTTT
d_gene: TRBD2; j_gene: TRBJ2-3; abundance: NA; v_gene: TRBV7-6; CDR3aa: CASSFQGRGTDTQYF; CDR3nt: TGTGCCAGCAGCTTTCAAGGGCGGGGGACAGATACGCAGTATTTT
d_gene: TRBD2; j_gene: TRBJ2-5; abundance: NA; v_gene: TRBV3-1/TRBV3-2; CDR3aa: CASSATVTAGLGETQYF; CDR3nt: TGTGCCAGCAGCGCTACCGTAACAGCGGGGTTGGGAGAGACCCAGTACTTC
d_gene: TRBD1; j_gene: TRBJ1-4; abundance: once; v_gene: TRBV6-5; CDR3aa: CASMTGYPDEKLFF; CDR3nt: TGTGCCAGCATGACAGGGTACCCCGATGAAAAACTGTTTTTT
d_gene: TRBD1; j_gene: TRBJ2-7; abundance: NA; v_gene: TRBV19; CDR3aa: CASSAVPDRSYEQYF; CDR3nt: TGTGCCAGTAGTGCCGTGCCGGACAGGTCTTACGAGCAGTACTTC
d_gene: NA; j_gene: TRBJ2-2; abundance: NA; v_gene: TRBV5-6; CDR3aa: CASSLGVSRANTGELFF; CDR3nt: TGTGCCAGCAGCTTGGGGGTGTCTCGGGCGAACACCGGGGAGCTGTTTTTT